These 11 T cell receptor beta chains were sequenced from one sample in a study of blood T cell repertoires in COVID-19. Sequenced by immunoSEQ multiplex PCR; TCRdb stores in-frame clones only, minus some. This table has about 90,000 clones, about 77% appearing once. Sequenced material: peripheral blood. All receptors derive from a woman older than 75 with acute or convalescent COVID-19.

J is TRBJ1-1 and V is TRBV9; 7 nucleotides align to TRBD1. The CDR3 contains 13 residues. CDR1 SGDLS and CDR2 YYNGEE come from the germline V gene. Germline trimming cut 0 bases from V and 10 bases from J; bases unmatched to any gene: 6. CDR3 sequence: CASSVGRAGGAFF. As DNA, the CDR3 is TGTGCCAGCAGCGTAGGAAGGGCAGGGGGAGCTTTCTTT. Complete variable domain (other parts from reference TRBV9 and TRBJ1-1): DSGVTQTPKHLITATGQRVTLRCSPRSGDLSVYWYQQSLDQGLQFLIQYYNGEERAKGNILERFSAQQFPDLHSELNLSSLELGDSALYFCASSVGRAGGAFFGQGTRLTVV.

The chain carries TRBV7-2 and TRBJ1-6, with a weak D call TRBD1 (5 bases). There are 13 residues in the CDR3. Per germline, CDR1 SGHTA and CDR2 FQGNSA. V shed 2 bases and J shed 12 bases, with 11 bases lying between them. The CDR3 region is CASSLWDFLPLHF. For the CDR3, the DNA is TGTGCCAGCAGCTTATGGGACTTTCTACCCCTCCACTTT.

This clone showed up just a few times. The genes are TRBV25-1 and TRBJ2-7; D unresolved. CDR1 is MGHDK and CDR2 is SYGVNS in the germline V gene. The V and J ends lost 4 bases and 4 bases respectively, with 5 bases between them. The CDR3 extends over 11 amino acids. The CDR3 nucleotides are TGTGCCAGCAGTGGTCAGTACGAGCAGTACTTC. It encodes CASSGQYEQYF.

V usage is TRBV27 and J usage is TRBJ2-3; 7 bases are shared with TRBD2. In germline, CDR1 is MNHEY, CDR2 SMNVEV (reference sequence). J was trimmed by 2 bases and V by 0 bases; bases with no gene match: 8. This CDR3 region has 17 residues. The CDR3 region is CASSLSVASGVTDTQYF. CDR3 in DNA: TGTGCCAGCAGTTTATCGGTTGCCAGCGGGGTCACAGATACGCAGTATTTT.

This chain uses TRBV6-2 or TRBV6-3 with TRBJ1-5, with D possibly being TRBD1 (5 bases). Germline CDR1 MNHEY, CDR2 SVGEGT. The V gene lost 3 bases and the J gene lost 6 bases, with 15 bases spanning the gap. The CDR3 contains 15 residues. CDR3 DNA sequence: TGTGCCAGCAGTTATGGCAGGGCCCTCTTTCAGCCCCAGCATTTT. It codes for CASSYGRALFQPQHF.

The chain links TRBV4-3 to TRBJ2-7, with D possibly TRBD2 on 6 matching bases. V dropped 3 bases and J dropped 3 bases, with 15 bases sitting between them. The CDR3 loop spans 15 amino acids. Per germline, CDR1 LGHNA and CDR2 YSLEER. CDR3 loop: CASSQGTGVFYEQYF. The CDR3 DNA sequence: TGCGCCAGCAGCCAGGGGACTGGGGTATTCTACGAGCAGTACTTC.

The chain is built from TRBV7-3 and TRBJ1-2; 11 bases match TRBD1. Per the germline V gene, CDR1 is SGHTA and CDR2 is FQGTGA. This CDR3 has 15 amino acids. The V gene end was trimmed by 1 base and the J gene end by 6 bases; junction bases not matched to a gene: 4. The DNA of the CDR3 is TGTGCCAGCAGCTTAAACGGACAGGGGGCTGATGGCTACACCTTC. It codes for CASSLNGQGADGYTF.

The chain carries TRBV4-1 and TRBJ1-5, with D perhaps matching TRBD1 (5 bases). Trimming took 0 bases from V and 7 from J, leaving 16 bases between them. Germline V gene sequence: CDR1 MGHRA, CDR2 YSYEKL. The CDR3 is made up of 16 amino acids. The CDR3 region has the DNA TGCGCCAGCAGCCAAGAGGCCGGGACTTTGAGGCAGCCCCAGCATTTT. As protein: CASSQEAGTLRQPQHF.

This CDR3 reads CASSVGQGTYEQYF. DNA for the CDR3: TGCGCCAGCAGCGTCGGACAGGGGACCTACGAGCAGTACTTC. This chain uses TRBV5-1 with TRBJ2-7; TRBD1 matches 9 bases. The CDR3 length is 14 residues. The germline CDR1 and CDR2 sequences are SGHRS and YFSETQ. Trimming took 4 bases from V and 2 from J; bases not matched to a gene: 4. Supplemented by reference TRBV5-1 and TRBJ2-7, the full variable domain reads KAGVTQTPRYLIKTRGQQVTLSCSPISGHRSVSWYQQTPGQGLQFLFEYFSETQRNKGNFPGRFSGRQFSNSRSEMNVSTLELGDSALYLCASSVGQGTYEQYFGPGTRLTVT.

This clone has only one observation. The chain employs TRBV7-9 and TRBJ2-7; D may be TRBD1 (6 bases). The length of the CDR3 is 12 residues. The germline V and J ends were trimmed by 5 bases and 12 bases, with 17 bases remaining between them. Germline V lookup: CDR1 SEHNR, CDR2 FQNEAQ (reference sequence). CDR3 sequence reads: CASSTILGQLYF. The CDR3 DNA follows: TGTGCCAGCAGCACAATTCTTGGACAGTTGTACTTC.

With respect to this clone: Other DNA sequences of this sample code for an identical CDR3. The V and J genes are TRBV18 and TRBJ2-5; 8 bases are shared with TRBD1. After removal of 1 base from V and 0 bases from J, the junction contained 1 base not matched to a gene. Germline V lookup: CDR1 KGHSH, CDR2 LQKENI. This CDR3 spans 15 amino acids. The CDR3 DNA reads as TGTGCCAGCTCACCACGGACAGGGAACCAAGAGACCCAGTACTTC. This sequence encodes CASSPRTGNQETQYF.